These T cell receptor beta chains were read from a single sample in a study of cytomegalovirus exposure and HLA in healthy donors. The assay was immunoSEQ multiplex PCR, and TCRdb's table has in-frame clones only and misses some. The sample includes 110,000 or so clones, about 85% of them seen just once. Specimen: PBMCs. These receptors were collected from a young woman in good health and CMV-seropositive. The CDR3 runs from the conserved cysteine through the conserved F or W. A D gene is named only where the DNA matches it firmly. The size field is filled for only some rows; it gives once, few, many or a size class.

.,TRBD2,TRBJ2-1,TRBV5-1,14,TGCGCCAGCAGACTCGCGGGGGGGTACAATGAGCAGTTCTTC,CASRLAGGYNEQFF
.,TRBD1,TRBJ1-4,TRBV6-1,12,TGTGCCACCTGGAGGGGGCAGGGAAAAACTTTTTTT,CATWRGQGKTFF
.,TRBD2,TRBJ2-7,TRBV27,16,TGTGCCAGCAGTTTATATGCCCTAGCGGGAGTCTACGAGCAGTACTTC,CASSLYALAGVYEQYF
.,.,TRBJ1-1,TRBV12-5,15,TGTGCTAGTGGTTTGGTATTGGGCAGGGACACTGAAGCTTTCTTT,CASGLVLGRDTEAFF
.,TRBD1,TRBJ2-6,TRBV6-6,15,TGTGCCAGCAACCTACAGGGGTCTGGGGCCAACGTCCTGACTTTC,CASNLQGSGANVLTF
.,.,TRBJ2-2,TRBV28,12,TGTGCCAGCAGTCCGGTTTCCGGGGAGCTGTTTTTT,CASSPVSGELFF
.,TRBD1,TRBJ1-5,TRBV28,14,TGTGCCAGCAGCCTTGGACAGGGCGGTCAGCCCCAGCATTTT,CASSLGQGGQPQHF
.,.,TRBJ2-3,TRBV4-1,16,TGCGCCAGCAGCCAAGATCTGGCAGGGAGCACAGATACGCAGTATTTT,CASSQDLAGSTDTQYF
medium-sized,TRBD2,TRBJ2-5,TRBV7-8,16,TGTGCCAGCAGCCCCCGACTAGCGGGAGTAGATGAGACCCAGTACTTC,CASSPRLAGVDETQYF
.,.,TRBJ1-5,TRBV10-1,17,TGCGCCTCCCCGGGGCTACCCCCGGGGACTGGCAATCAGCCCCAGCATTTT,CASPGLPPGTGNQPQHF
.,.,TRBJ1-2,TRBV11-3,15,TGTGCCAGCAGCTTAGGCGGGTACAGAAACGATGGCTACACCTTC,CASSLGGYRNDGYTF
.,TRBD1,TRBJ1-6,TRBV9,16,TGTGCCAGCAGCCAGGGACAGGGGGGGTTAAAATCACCCCTCCACTTT,CASSQGQGGLKSPLHF
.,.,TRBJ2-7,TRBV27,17,TGTGCCAGCAGTTTAAGAGCGACAGGGAGGTCCGGATACGAGCAGTACTTC,CASSLRATGRSGYEQYF
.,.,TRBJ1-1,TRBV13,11,TGTGCCAGCAGCTTAGGGGGCGCAGCTTTCTTT,CASSLGGAAFF
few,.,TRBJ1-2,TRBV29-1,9,TGCAGCGTCCCAGGAGGCTACACCTTC,CSVPGGYTF
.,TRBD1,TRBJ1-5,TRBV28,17,TGTGCCAGCAGTCCCAACAGGGGCCCGGGAGGCAATCAGCCCCAGCATTTT,CASSPNRGPGGNQPQHF
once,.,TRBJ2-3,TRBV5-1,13,TGCGCCAGCAGCTTGGGTGGGGAGGATACGCAGTATTTT,CASSLGGEDTQYF
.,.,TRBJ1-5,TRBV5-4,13,TGTGCCAGCAGCCCGGAGAAAACTCAGCCCCAGCATTTT,CASSPEKTQPQHF
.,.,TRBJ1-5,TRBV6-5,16,TGTGCCAGCAGTTCCTCTCGGGGGGTACTCAATCAGCCCCAGCATTTT,CASSSSRGVLNQPQHF
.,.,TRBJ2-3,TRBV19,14,TGTGCCAGTAGTAGGCCCACAGGGACAGATACGCAGTATTTT,CASSRPTGTDTQYF
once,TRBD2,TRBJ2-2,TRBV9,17,TGTGCCAGCAGCGTAGAGGAGGGGCGGGAGGGTCCCGGGGAGCTGTTTTTT,CASSVEEGREGPGELFF
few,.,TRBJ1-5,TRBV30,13,TGTGCCTGGAGTGTACGGGTGGCCCAGCCCCAGCATTTT,CAWSVRVAQPQHF